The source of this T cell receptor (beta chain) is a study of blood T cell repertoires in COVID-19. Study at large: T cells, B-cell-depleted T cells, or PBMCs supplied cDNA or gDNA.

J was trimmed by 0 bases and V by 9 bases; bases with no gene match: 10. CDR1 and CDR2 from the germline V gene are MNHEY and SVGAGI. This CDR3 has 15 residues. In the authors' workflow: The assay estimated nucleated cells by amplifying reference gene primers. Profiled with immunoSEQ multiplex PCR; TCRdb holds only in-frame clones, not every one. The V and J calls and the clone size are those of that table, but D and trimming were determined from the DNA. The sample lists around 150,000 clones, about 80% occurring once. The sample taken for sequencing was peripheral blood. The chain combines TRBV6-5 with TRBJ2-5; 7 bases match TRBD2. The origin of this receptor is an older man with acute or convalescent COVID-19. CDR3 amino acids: CASSRVGGYQETQYF. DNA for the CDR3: TGTGCCAGTTCCCGGGTGGGGGGGTACCAAGAGACCCAGTACTTC.